These T cell receptor beta chains were read from a single sample in a study of T cells in tumors and immune-related adverse events. Repertoires were generated with immunoSEQ multiplex PCR, while TCRdb's copy carries only in-frame clones and drops some. The table shows tens of thousands of clones, with about 90% occurring only once. Sequencing used lymph node tissue, obtained from a patient treated with anti-PD-1 therapy. Receptors were obtained from a female donor with metastatic renal cell carcinoma. Each CDR3 is given with its conserved first and last residue. Fields, in order: clone size, D gene, V gene, J gene, CDR3 protein, CDR3 DNA. A D gene is named only where the DNA matches it firmly. For some rows the clone size is stated as once, few or many, or as a class when expanded; others skip it.

size: once; D: NA; V: TRBV5-4; J: TRBJ2-5; CDR3: CASSVGDEETQYF; DNA: TGTGCCAGCAGCGTGGGAGATGAGGAGACCCAGTACTTC
size: NA; D: NA; V: TRBV9; J: TRBJ2-7; CDR3: CASSGSGEQYF; DNA: TGTGCCAGCAGCGGCTCCGGCGAGCAGTACTTC
size: NA; D: NA; V: TRBV27; J: TRBJ1-2; CDR3: CASTPIGGQLLNYGYTF; DNA: TGTGCCAGCACTCCAATAGGAGGGCAGCTACTTAACTATGGCTACACCTTC
size: NA; D: NA; V: TRBV10-3; J: TRBJ1-1; CDR3: CAISDSPSVGAFF; DNA: TGTGCCATCAGTGACAGTCCCTCGGTGGGGGCTTTCTTT
size: NA; D: TRBD1; V: TRBV7-9; J: TRBJ1-4; CDR3: CASSEGQGRKLFF; DNA: TGTGCCAGCAGCGAGGGACAGGGGCGTAAACTGTTTTTT
size: NA; D: TRBD2; V: TRBV5-1; J: TRBJ2-5; CDR3: CASSLFAGEETQYF; DNA: TGCGCCAGCAGCTTGTTTGCGGGGGAAGAGACCCAGTACTTC
size: NA; D: NA; V: TRBV13; J: TRBJ1-1; CDR3: CASSLGRSEAFF; DNA: TGTGCCAGCAGCTTAGGGAGGTCAGAAGCTTTCTTT
size: NA; D: TRBD2; V: TRBV12-5; J: TRBJ2-2; CDR3: CASRLAGGLDTGELFF; DNA: TGTGCCTCCCGACTAGCGGGAGGGCTCGACACCGGGGAGCTGTTTTTT
size: few; D: TRBD2; V: TRBV11-3; J: TRBJ2-1; CDR3: CASSLDQGGTSSYNEQFF; DNA: TGTGCCAGCAGCTTAGATCAGGGCGGGACTAGCTCCTACAATGAGCAGTTCTTC
size: NA; D: NA; V: TRBV10-1; J: TRBJ2-1; CDR3: CASSPPGDREQFF; DNA: TGCGCCAGCAGCCCCCCGGGAGATCGAGAGCAGTTCTTC
size: NA; D: NA; V: TRBV6-4; J: TRBJ1-6; CDR3: CASSEWYNSPLHF; DNA: TGTGCCAGCAGTGAATGGTATAATTCACCCCTCCACTTT
size: NA; D: TRBD1; V: TRBV11-3; J: TRBJ2-7; CDR3: CASSERDRASEQYF; DNA: TGTGCCAGCAGCGAACGGGACAGGGCATCCGAGCAGTACTTC
size: NA; D: NA; V: TRBV13; J: TRBJ1-4; CDR3: CASSLQRYNEKLFF; DNA: TGTGCCAGCAGTCTACAGCGGTATAATGAAAAACTGTTTTTT
size: NA; D: NA; V: TRBV6-1; J: TRBJ2-6; CDR3: CASTGGAAGANVLTF; DNA: TGTGCCAGCACTGGGGGGGCCGCTGGGGCCAACGTCCTGACTTTC
size: NA; D: NA; V: TRBV2; J: TRBJ1-4; CDR3: CAREGQGGEKLFF; DNA: TGTGCCAGGGAGGGGCAGGGCGGTGAAAAACTGTTTTTT
size: NA; D: NA; V: TRBV7-2; J: TRBJ2-5; CDR3: CASSRDGWAGETQYF; DNA: TGTGCCAGCAGCCGCGACGGTTGGGCCGGAGAGACCCAGTACTTC
size: NA; D: NA; V: TRBV13; J: TRBJ2-3; CDR3: CASSLGGDKTDTQYF; DNA: TGTGCCAGCAGCTTAGGAGGGGACAAAACAGATACGCAGTATTTT
size: NA; D: NA; V: TRBV6-1; J: TRBJ2-5; CDR3: CASSLRRQQETQYF; DNA: TGTGCCAGCAGTCTAAGAAGACAGCAAGAGACCCAGTACTTC
size: NA; D: NA; V: TRBV2; J: TRBJ1-1; CDR3: CASSPLRGIGVEAFF; DNA: TGTGCCAGCAGTCCTCTGCGGGGGATCGGAGTTGAAGCTTTCTTT
size: once; D: NA; V: TRBV11-2; J: TRBJ2-7; CDR3: CASSLGYYEQYF; DNA: TGTGCCAGCAGCTTGGGGTACTACGAGCAGTACTTC
size: NA; D: NA; V: TRBV7-9; J: TRBJ1-1; CDR3: CASSLGEITEAFF; DNA: TGTGCCAGCAGCTTGGGGGAGATCACTGAAGCTTTCTTT
size: NA; D: NA; V: TRBV7-6; J: TRBJ1-4; CDR3: CASSLVGGVNEKLFF; DNA: TGTGCCAGCAGCTTAGTCGGAGGGGTAAATGAAAAACTGTTTTTT
size: NA; D: NA; V: TRBV7-9; J: TRBJ1-1; CDR3: CASRIMGQASRAFF; DNA: TGTGCCAGCAGGATAATGGGGCAGGCGAGTAGGGCTTTCTTT
size: once; D: NA; V: TRBV18; J: TRBJ2-5; CDR3: CASSPRGETQYF; DNA: TGTGCCAGCTCACCGAGGGGGGAGACCCAGTACTTC
size: NA; D: NA; V: TRBV28; J: TRBJ1-2; CDR3: CASRADLNYGYTF; DNA: TGTGCCAGCAGGGCGGACCTTAACTATGGCTACACCTTC
size: NA; D: TRBD2; V: TRBV14; J: TRBJ2-1; CDR3: CASSQDESGRPYNEQFF; DNA: TGTGCCAGCAGCCAAGACGAGAGCGGGAGGCCCTACAATGAGCAGTTCTTC
size: NA; D: TRBD2; V: TRBV5-4; J: TRBJ2-5; CDR3: CASSSGLAGARETQYF; DNA: TGTGCCAGCAGCTCGGGACTAGCGGGAGCTAGGGAGACCCAGTACTTC
size: NA; D: TRBD2; V: TRBV5-1; J: TRBJ2-7; CDR3: CASSWALAGVGDEQYF; DNA: TGCGCCAGCAGCTGGGCCCTAGCGGGAGTGGGGGACGAGCAGTACTTC
size: NA; D: NA; V: TRBV4-3; J: TRBJ1-3; CDR3: CASSQDTSRNTIYF; DNA: TGCGCCAGCAGCCAAGATACCAGTAGAAACACCATATATTTT
size: once; D: NA; V: TRBV27; J: TRBJ1-2; CDR3: CASSPSTPPSSGYTF; DNA: TGTGCCAGCAGCCCCTCCACTCCCCCCAGCAGTGGCTACACCTTC
size: NA; D: NA; V: TRBV1; J: TRBJ2-1; CDR3: CTSSQDNPGLAEGVEQFF; DNA: TGCACCAGCAGCCAAGATAATCCGGGGCTAGCGGAGGGGGTTGAGCAGTTCTTC
size: NA; D: TRBD2; V: TRBV9; J: TRBJ2-3; CDR3: CASSVDYGGALDTQYF; DNA: TGTGCCAGCAGCGTAGATTACGGGGGGGCTTTAGATACGCAGTATTTT
size: NA; D: TRBD1; V: TRBV27; J: TRBJ2-7; CDR3: CASTNAGQAAYEQYF; DNA: TGTGCCAGCACAAATGCCGGACAGGCGGCCTACGAGCAGTACTTC
size: NA; D: NA; V: TRBV19; J: TRBJ1-1; CDR3: CASRYPAGTGRTEAFF; DNA: TGTGCCAGTAGATACCCGGCCGGGACCGGGAGGACTGAAGCTTTCTTT
size: NA; D: TRBD1; V: TRBV15; J: TRBJ1-1; CDR3: CATSRGRGTEAFF; DNA: TGTGCCACCAGCAGAGGCAGGGGGACTGAAGCTTTCTTT
size: NA; D: TRBD1; V: TRBV7-8; J: TRBJ1-1; CDR3: CASSSEDRDIGAFF; DNA: TGTGCCAGCAGCTCAGAGGACAGGGACATCGGAGCTTTCTTT
size: NA; D: NA; V: TRBV6-5; J: TRBJ2-7; CDR3: CASSYAGEPYEQYF; DNA: TGTGCCAGCAGTTACGCGGGCGAGCCCTACGAGCAGTACTTC
size: NA; D: NA; V: TRBV7-2; J: TRBJ2-3; CDR3: CASSLVFSEGDTQYF; DNA: TGTGCCAGCAGCTTAGTTTTCTCGGAAGGAGATACGCAGTATTTT
size: NA; D: NA; V: TRBV18; J: TRBJ2-2; CDR3: CASSPRVAGTNTGELFF; DNA: TGTGCCAGCTCACCCCGAGTTGCAGGAACGAACACCGGGGAGCTGTTTTTT
size: NA; D: NA; V: TRBV29-1; J: TRBJ2-1; CDR3: CSVVSVAGLWGEQFF; DNA: TGCAGCGTTGTTTCGGTAGCCGGGCTTTGGGGCGAGCAGTTCTTC
size: NA; D: NA; V: TRBV5-4; J: TRBJ2-3; CDR3: CASSLMGQATGTQYF; DNA: TGTGCCAGCAGCTTGATGGGCCAGGCCACAGGTACGCAGTATTTT
size: NA; D: TRBD1; V: TRBV6-5; J: TRBJ2-3; CDR3: CASRQGGSDTQYF; DNA: TGTGCCAGCAGACAGGGGGGTTCAGATACGCAGTATTTT
size: few; D: NA; V: TRBV5-8; J: TRBJ2-1; CDR3: CASFALGAGSNEENEQFF; DNA: TGTGCCAGCTTCGCATTGGGGGCAGGGTCAAATGAGGAGAATGAGCAGTTCTTC
size: NA; D: NA; V: TRBV7-9; J: TRBJ1-1; CDR3: CASSLQGWDTEAFF; DNA: TGTGCCAGCAGCTTGCAGGGGTGGGACACTGAAGCTTTCTTT
size: NA; D: NA; V: TRBV7-2; J: TRBJ2-5; CDR3: CASSLLGGLETQYF; DNA: TGTGCCAGCAGCTTACTCGGGGGACTAGAGACCCAGTACTTC